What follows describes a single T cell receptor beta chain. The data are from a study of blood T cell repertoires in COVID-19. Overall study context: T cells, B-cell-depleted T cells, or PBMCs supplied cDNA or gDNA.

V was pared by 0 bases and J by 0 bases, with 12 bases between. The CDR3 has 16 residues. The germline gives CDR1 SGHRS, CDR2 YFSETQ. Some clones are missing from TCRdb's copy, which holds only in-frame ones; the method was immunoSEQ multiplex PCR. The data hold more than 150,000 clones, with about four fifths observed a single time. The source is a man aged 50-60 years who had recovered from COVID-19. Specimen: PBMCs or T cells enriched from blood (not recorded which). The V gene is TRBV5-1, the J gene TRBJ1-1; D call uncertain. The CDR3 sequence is CASSLGMTRLNTEAFF. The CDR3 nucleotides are TGCGCCAGCAGCTTGGGGATGACACGCTTGAACACTGAAGCTTTCTTT.